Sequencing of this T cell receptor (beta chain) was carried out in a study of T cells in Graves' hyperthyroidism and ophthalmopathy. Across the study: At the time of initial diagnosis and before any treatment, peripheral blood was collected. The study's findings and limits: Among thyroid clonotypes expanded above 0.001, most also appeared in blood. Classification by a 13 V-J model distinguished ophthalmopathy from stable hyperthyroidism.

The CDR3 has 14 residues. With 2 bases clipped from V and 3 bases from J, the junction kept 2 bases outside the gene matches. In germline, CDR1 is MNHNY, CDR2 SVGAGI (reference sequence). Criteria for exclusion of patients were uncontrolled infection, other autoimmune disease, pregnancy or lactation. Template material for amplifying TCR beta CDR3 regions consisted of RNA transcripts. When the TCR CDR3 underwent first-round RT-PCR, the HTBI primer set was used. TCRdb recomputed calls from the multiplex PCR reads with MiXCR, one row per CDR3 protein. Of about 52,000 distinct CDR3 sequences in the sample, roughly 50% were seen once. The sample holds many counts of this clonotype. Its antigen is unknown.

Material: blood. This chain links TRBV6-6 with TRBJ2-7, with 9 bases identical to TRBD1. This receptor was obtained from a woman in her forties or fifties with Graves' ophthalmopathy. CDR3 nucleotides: TGTGCCAGCAGTTACCAGACAGGGGGCTACGAGCAGTACTTC. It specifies CASSYQTGGYEQYF.